This TCR beta chain derives from a study of identical twins. Study-level results: Reduced insertions were recorded for abundant cord blood beta clonotypes, with no such pattern in memory repertoires. Twins' excess sharing was less marked for out-of-frame beta sequences.

The trim removed 7 bases at V and 5 bases at J, leaving 7 bases unmatched. This CDR3 has 13 residues. Germline V gives CDR1 LGHDT, CDR2 YNNKEL (reference sequence). This clonotype was seen a few times. Its antigen is unidentified. Template switching, a step in the protocol, added a universal primer site, and cDNA carried unique molecular identifiers. TCRdb independently ran MiXCR on the 5' RACE reads; one entry per CDR3 protein. Of about 240,000 distinct CDR3 sequences in the sample, roughly 13% were seen once. This same sample was also taken into another study, of yellow fever vaccine responses in identical twins.

This chain links TRBV3-1 with TRBJ2-7; 8 bases fit TRBD2. The receptor comes from a woman between 18 and 29 years old in good health. The sequencing sample was made of memory (CD45RO+) T cells sorted from blood. The CDR3 DNA sequence: TGTGCCAGCACTTCGAGCGGGAGAAACGAGCAGTACTTC. As protein: CASTSSGRNEQYF.